This is a list of T cell receptor beta chains from one sample in a study of type 1 regulatory T cells. TCRdb reanalysed the reads using MiXCR and keeps one entry per CDR3 protein. Of over 55,000 distinct CDR3 sequences detected, roughly 60% appear once; the ten largest clones hold 7.6%. The antigens of these receptors remain unknown. Sequencing was carried out using cultured T cells, either the whole culture or a sorted T cell fraction (not recorded which). The receptor source for this set is a human donor in good health. The CDR3 runs from the conserved cysteine through the conserved F or W. Each record gives: J gene, V gene, CDR3 protein.

TRBJ1-1 | TRBV27 | CASSLQGVNTEAFF
TRBJ1-2 | TRBV18 | CASSPDTTGVGYGYTF
TRBJ2-3 | TRBV7-2 | CASSLAGGRIDTQYF
TRBJ2-7 | TRBV5-6 | CASSLGYGYEQYF
TRBJ2-2 | TRBV4-1 | CASSQIISGKNTGELFF
TRBJ2-7 | TRBV7-2 | CASSFGRESGAEQYF
TRBJ2-3 | TRBV27 | CASGKSTDTQYF
TRBJ1-1 | TRBV4-2 | CAGSQAVRSGMNTEAFF
TRBJ2-1 | TRBV7-2 | CASSLEAGVRNEQFF
TRBJ2-1 | TRBV6-5 | CASSPDWASGRDEQFF
TRBJ1-4 | TRBV3-1 | CASRPKTASNEKLFF
TRBJ2-2 | TRBV20-1 | CSAQGQGATGELFF
TRBJ2-1 | TRBV29-1 | CSVKPGLAGYEQFF
TRBJ2-5 | TRBV20-1 | CSAREYGSRETQYF
TRBJ2-7 | TRBV20-1 | CSAVNREPYEQYF
TRBJ2-1 | TRBV20-1 | CSAREGSRTNEQFF
TRBJ2-2 | TRBV2 | CASSERGLNTGELFF
TRBJ2-7 | TRBV29-1 | CSVAVGRLYEQYF
TRBJ2-1 | TRBV20-1 | CSATGLAGYNEQFF
TRBJ2-1 | TRBV7-2 | CASSLDSPSRHNEQFF
TRBJ2-1 | TRBV3-1 | CASSQMAGGPNEQFF
TRBJ1-1 | TRBV18 | CASSRNENTEAFF
TRBJ2-3 | TRBV4-1 | CASSPTSALTDTQYF
TRBJ1-1 | TRBV18 | CASSPLGQGAGVNTEAFF